One and the same sample provided the 16 T cell receptor beta chains below, sequenced in a study of blood T cell repertoires in COVID-19. Method: immunoSEQ multiplex PCR; TCRdb's copy keeps in-frame clones and lacks some. The repertoire has 250,000 or so clones, just under 85% of them found once; the top ten carry about 8.1%. The sample consisted of peripheral blood. These receptors came from a man of 80 years or more with acute or convalescent COVID-19.

The rearrangement uses TRBV5-1 and TRBJ2-3, with D uncertain. The CDR3 is 15 amino acids. The V gene lost 0 bases and the J gene lost 1 base, with 9 bases spanning the gap. Germline V gene data show CDR1 as SGHRS and CDR2 as YFSETQ. The CDR3 bases are TGCGCCAGCAGCTTGGTCCCGAGCCGCACAGATACGCAGTATTTT. Its protein is CASSLVPSRTDTQYF.

The J gene is TRBJ2-3, the V gene TRBV27, with 9 bases that match TRBD2. The CDR3 has 16 amino acids. Trimming at V came to 6 bases and at J to 0 bases, leaving 7 bases not matched to a gene. The germline CDR1 and CDR2 sequences are MNHEY and SMNVEV (reference sequence). This chain's CDR3 is CASSYSGGTSTDTQYF. CDR3 DNA: TGTGCCAGCAGCTACAGCGGGGGGACTAGCACAGATACGCAGTATTTT.

This clone was found a few times. V usage is TRBV7-2 and J usage is TRBJ1-2, with TRBD1 matching 7 bases. After removal of 5 bases from V and 4 bases from J, the junction contained 7 bases not matched to a gene. Germline-derived CDR1 and CDR2 are SGHTA and FQGNSA. This CDR3 contains 14 residues. The CDR3 nucleotides read TGTGCCAGCAGCCACGGACAGGTCCTCTATGGCTACACCTTC. Translation gives CASSHGQVLYGYTF.

The genes are TRBV30 and TRBJ2-2; weak D call: TRBD2 (5 bases). V was pared by 4 bases and J by 5 bases, with 8 bases between. The CDR3 length is 12 residues. In germline, CDR1 is GTSNPN, CDR2 SVGIG (reference sequence). The CDR3 region has the DNA TGTGCCTGGACCCGGGGAACCGGGGAGCTGTTTTTT. It translates to CAWTRGTGELFF.

The rearrangement links TRBV6-6 to TRBJ1-5; TRBD1 is a possible D gene (6 bases). Germline V lookup: CDR1 MNHNY, CDR2 SVGAGI (reference sequence). The CDR3 totals 16 residues. The V gene lost 4 bases and the J gene lost 4 bases, with 17 bases spanning the gap. CDR3 region: CASSSEPGQANQPQHF. CDR3 nucleotides: TGTGCCAGCAGTTCAGAGCCGGGACAAGCAAATCAGCCCCAGCATTTT.

The chain recombines TRBV5-4 with TRBJ2-7; 7 nucleotides align to TRBD2. Trimming removed 4 bases from V and 2 bases from J; junction bases left unmatched: 6. Germline assignment: CDR1 SGHNT and CDR2 YYREEE (reference sequence). This CDR3 has 14 amino acids. CDR3 DNA: TGTGCCAGCAGCCCGACTAGCTTACCCTACGAGCAGTACTTC. Translation gives CASSPTSLPYEQYF.

The chain carries TRBV7-2 and TRBJ1-3; weak D call: TRBD1 (6 bases). There are 16 residues in the CDR3. V was clipped by 3 bases and J by 0 bases, with 12 bases between them. CDR1 SGHTA and CDR2 FQGNSA come from the germline V gene. This chain's CDR3 is CASSLRGPYSGNTIYF. CDR3 bases: TGTGCCAGCAGCTTGCGGGGGCCTTACTCTGGAAACACCATATATTTT.

Only a few counts were recorded for this clone. The chain is built from TRBV25-1 and TRBJ1-2; D unresolved. The CDR3 length is 12 residues. V shed 5 bases and J shed 4 bases, with 8 bases lying between them. Germline CDR1 is MGHDK and CDR2 is SYGVNS. The CDR3 loop reads CASSYSSYGYTF. DNA for the CDR3: TGTGCCAGCAGTTACAGTTCCTATGGCTACACCTTC.

This clone has only one observation. This chain connects TRBV2 to TRBJ2-7; weak D call: TRBD1 (6 bases). Trimming removed 6 bases at V and 2 bases at J, with 8 bases between. This CDR3 is built from 12 residues. In germline, CDR1 is SNHLY, CDR2 FYNNEI. The CDR3 loop is CASRDRAYEQYF. The CDR3 nucleotides are TGTGCCAGCAGGGACAGAGCCTACGAGCAGTACTTC.

In DNA form, the CDR3 reads TGTGCCAGCTCACCAGCGGGGCGCGGGGAGCTGTTTTTT. Amino acids: CASSPAGRGELFF. V usage is TRBV18 and J usage is TRBJ2-2, with a weak D call TRBD2 (6 bases). Trimming shortened V by 2 bases and J by 7 bases, and 8 bases separated the two germline ends. CDR3 length equals 13 residues. Germline V lookup: CDR1 KGHSH, CDR2 LQKENI.

CDR3: CASSRPGQGAGATEAFF. In nucleotides, the CDR3 is TGTGCCAGCTCACGACCGGGACAGGGGGCCGGCGCCACTGAAGCTTTCTTT. The chain is built from TRBV18 and TRBJ1-1, with 12 bases that match TRBD1. V lost 4 bases, J lost 4 bases, and 10 bases stayed unmatched. The CDR3 sequence is 17 residues long. Germline V lookup: CDR1 KGHSH, CDR2 LQKENI.

V is TRBV5-8 and J is TRBJ1-2; D is uncertain. The CDR3 sequence is 13 residues long. Germline lookup yields CDR1 SGHTS and CDR2 YDEGEE. Deletions cut 2 bases from V and 0 bases from J, with 5 bases between. CDR3 loop: CASSLTPNYGYTF. CDR3 in DNA: TGTGCCAGCAGCTTAACACCTAACTATGGCTACACCTTC. Supplemented by reference TRBV5-8 and TRBJ1-2, the full variable domain reads EAGVTQSPTHLIKTRGQQATLRCSPISGHTSVYWYQQALGLGLQFLLWYDEGEERNRGNFPPRFSGRQFPNYSSELNVNALELEDSALYLCASSLTPNYGYTFGSGTRLTVV.

The V and J genes are TRBV21-1 and TRBJ1-6; the table assigns TRBD1, which was not confirmed against the DNA. TRBV21-1 is given as a pseudogene. The CDR3 loop spans 19 amino acids. CDR3 amino acids: CASSKVGITGGTYNSPLHF. The CDR3 nucleotides are TGTGCCAGCAGCAAAGTCGGAATAACAGGGGGAACCTATAATTCACCCCTCCACTTT.

The V call is TRBV19, the J call TRBJ2-3, with a possible D match to TRBD1 (5 bases). The V end was cut by 5 bases, the J end by 10 bases, with 22 bases between. In germline, CDR1 is LNHDA, CDR2 SQIVND (reference sequence). The CDR3 is 15 residues long. The CDR3 sequence is CASSPRAPAHNAQYF. Written as DNA, the CDR3 is TGTGCCAGTAGTCCCAGGGCCCCCGCCCACAATGCGCAGTATTTT.

This chain joins TRBV7-5 and TRBJ1-2. TRBV7-5 is a pseudogene segment. The CDR3 covers 14 residues. CDR3 nucleotide sequence: TGTGCCAGAAGCCCGGACGGGGCTAACTATGGCTACACCTTC. This gives the protein CARSPDGANYGYTF.

This chain joins TRBV28 and TRBJ1-6; the match to TRBD1 covers 9 bases. Trimming took 4 bases from V and 7 from J; bases not matched to a gene: 5. The CDR3 has 15 amino acids. CDR1 MDHEN and CDR2 SYDVKM come from the germline V gene. The chain's CDR3 is CASSSGQGRNSPLHF. DNA for the CDR3: TGTGCCAGCAGTTCCGGACAGGGGAGGAATTCACCCCTCCACTTT.